This TCR beta chain is drawn from a study of cytomegalovirus exposure and HLA in healthy donors (TCRdb year 2017). In terms of the full investigation: According to an earlier analysis of a few hundred of the donors, some 180 million T cells yielded roughly 110 million unique TCR beta sequences and 250 to 350 Gb of sequence data. All discovery cohort repertoires had been generated on a single sequencing platform. The study was designed to test whether signatures of past pathogen exposure could be identified by cataloging public T cell receptors. To decide whether each TCR beta V gene segment behaved as functional or pseudogenic, an earlier analysis of some 600 of the donors relied on high-throughput TCR beta sequencing. Roughly 310 gigabases of sequencing data and around 87 million unique TCR sequences were included in an early release covering 500 to 750 HLA-typed donors. A later analysis re-examined previously published TCR beta repertoires from 610 or so donors and added high-resolution HLA genotyping to investigate patterns of TCR occurrence. To predict cytomegalovirus infection status, the study brought together high-throughput TCR immunosequencing, statistical association of individual TCRs with disease status, and machine learning. Among some 400 genotyped donors of the cohort, an average of approximately 240,000 unique TCR beta nucleotide sequences were sequenced per donor, around 20% of them non-productive. Besides the first cohort of some 670 subjects, a separate validation cohort made up of 90 to 150 different subjects was used. In the later analysis, no new phenotypic data were used to find candidate immune exposures; instead, reliance was placed on TCR beta sequences and their occurrence across donors. Donor age, sex, ethnicity and CMV serostatus were collected together with the repertoire data. HLA typing included class I and class II loci at four-digit resolution. The number of donors typed differed by locus, with roughly 629-640 for A, B, C, DRB1 and DQB1, about 500 for DQA1, approximately 580 for DPA1, and over 400 for DPB1. Of the roughly 400 genotyped donors, 81% fell in the genetic ancestry cluster associated with self-reported Caucasian donors. Roughly 5 DR-DQ haplotypes were treated as single units for association and clustering because of strong linkage in the cohort. The study used immunosequencing to profile the T cell repertoires of 600 to 850 subjects and linked those repertoires to cytomegalovirus serostatus. A later genetic analysis used genome-wide SNP genotypes for about 55% of the 666 donors, treating that subset as a discovery cohort. The research as a whole found: Correlated functional status among segregating V segments might be attributable to linkage disequilibrium, but an unknown experimental factor could not be ruled out. According to a later genetic analysis, donors in an Asian-associated ancestry cluster had fewer N-insertions in productive TCRs than the approximately 630-donor mean. The authors suggested that the approach could potentially be extended to other disease states and immunological phenotypes. Broadly in line with IMGT annotations, most TCR beta V segments showed up in productive rearrangements about 90% or about 30% of the time in an earlier analysis of roughly 590 of the donors. In a later analysis, TCR association rates were found to vary across HLA loci, with the most associated TCRs seen for DRB1 alleles and the fewest for HLA-C alleles. This cohort had only TCR beta chains sequenced, and the lack of alpha or paired-chain data limited which features could be detected. A later analysis associated 15,000 or so TCR beta sequences with specific HLA alleles at a false discovery rate of 0.05. In vitro tests confirmed that three of the cytomegalovirus-associated TCR beta chains recognize cytomegalovirus antigens. In a later analysis, several top co-occurrence clusters were reported to appear linked to parvovirus B19, influenza, CMV and Epstein-Barr virus. Because HLA typing was unavailable for some donors at each locus, only the typed subset was used in association tests. A further reported finding was that TCR beta sequences accurately predicted the HLA-A and HLA-B alleles for most subjects in the first cohort. The earlier analysis of some 560 of the donors excluded approximately 17 rarely observed V segments, including chromosome 9 orphons, because counts were too low. The sequencing pipeline was judged likely to have produced a cluster of highly shared sequence variants as a technical artifact. The only immune exposure information available for the cohort was CMV serostatus. A later genetic analysis associated a missense DCLRE1C variant with V-gene and J-gene trimming of TCR beta chains, and an independent cohort replicated the association. Strong co-occurrence of HLA alleles, especially DR and DQ, made assigning TCR associations to individual alleles difficult. A later analysis found that HLA-associated TCR beta chains were more clonally expanded and had lower generation probabilities than equally common non-associated chains. According to a later analysis, most CMV-associated TCR beta chains appeared to be HLA-restricted, and the HLA associations seemed to be driven largely by CMV exposure. The classifier was reported to diagnose cytomegalovirus status with high specificity and sensitivity in both the original cohort and the validation cohort. While some public TCRs were present in many individuals, most TCR sequences turned up only very rarely across donors. Because the 87-base-pair reads could not distinguish some IMGT-functional V segments, including TRBV6-2 and TRBV6-3, those segments were excluded. Presence/absence analyses assumed roughly uniform sequencing depth across donors, an assumption that may not hold. The study gave a list of about 160 TCR beta chains associated with cytomegalovirus.

V is reduced by 2 bases and J by 3 bases, leaving a spacing of 20 bases between them. Looking up the germline V gene (reference sequence) yields CDR1 GTSNPN and CDR2 SVGIG. From the cysteine up to the phenylalanine, the CDR3 has a length of 16 residues. Solely the CDR3 DNA is kept, with 48 bases framed from the first base. There are a few counts of this clone. The specificity of this receptor is unknown. Base qualities are missing; no much larger clone stands one base away. The cohort comprised more than 550 healthy bone marrow donors. At the time of sampling, all cohort members were nominally healthy, though unrecorded immune exposures were likely present. The donor tested CMV seropositive, placing the donor among the 289 seropositive members of the cohort. A peripheral blood sample was provided by each donor, and peripheral blood mononuclear cells were used for TCR beta sequencing. The Qiagen DNeasy Blood Extraction Kit was used to extract genomic DNA from the blood cell samples.

The library was produced with the immunoSEQ multiplex PCR assay. A mixture of 60 forward primers for TCR Vbeta segments and 13 reverse primers for TCR Jbeta segments was used in the multiplex PCR. Amplification of the CDR3 region of rearranged TCR beta genes was performed with a multiplex PCR assay on genomic DNA. The Illumina HiSeq System was used to sequence the amplified TCR beta libraries as 87-base-pair reads. The paper's processing steps were these. Across the 666 repertoires, a later analysis counted some 81 million unique TCR beta chains, 8.5 million to 12 million of which were shared by at least two donors. To remove PCR and sequencing errors, raw reads were error-corrected and collapsed into unique sequences using a nearest-neighbor algorithm that merged closely related sequences. To assign V, D and J gene segments, CDR3 sequences were aligned to IMGT reference sequences. For a sequence to be retained, at least a six-nucleotide match to both a V gene segment and a J gene segment was required. Rearrangements were called productive when the CDR3 lacked stop codons and stayed in frame with V and J; all others were non-productive. CDR3 was defined according to IMGT convention as the region running from the second conserved V-encoded cysteine to the conserved J-encoded phenylalanine. In an earlier analysis of around 640 of the donors, sequences lacking an unambiguous match to a single V gene segment were excluded. An earlier analysis of 587 of the donors called V segments functional above 56.7% productive rearrangements and segregating when the between-donor standard deviation exceeded 5%. To diagnose cytomegalovirus status from the catalog of TCR beta chain sequences, a statistical classification framework was built. In a later analysis, V and J genes were assigned by comparing TCR nucleotide sequences against IMGT/GENE-DB human TR gene sequences. A later analysis assigned CDR3 sequences and most-parsimonious VDJ recombination scenarios with the TCRdist pipeline. In a later analysis, each TCR beta chain was defined by its CDR3 amino acid sequence together with its V-gene family, and reads lacking a unique V-gene family were excluded. In a later analysis, nearly 600 highly shared, low-generation-probability nucleotide sequences were removed to address suspected cross-contamination and a sequencing artifact. In a later analysis, a clonal expansion index for each public chain was calculated from normalized within-repertoire ranks of inferred template counts. Generation probabilities in a later analysis came from a VDJ recombination model fitted to out-of-frame rearrangements, and those results were checked against IGoR. Hypergeometric tests were used in a later analysis to score TCR-TCR, TCR-HLA and TCR-CMV co-occurrence, with a repertoire-size bias correction applied to the TCR pairs. False discovery rates were estimated in a later analysis by permuting HLA or CMV assignments 20 times. A later analysis grouped co-occurring TCRs with DBSCAN, adding TCRdist sequence similarity when clustering within HLA-allele-positive subsets. Co-occurrence clustering excluded repertoires with fewer than 30,000 or more than 120,000 public chains, plus five with anomalous nucleotide sharing. As stored in TCRdb, this immuneACCESS dataset retains in-frame rearrangements with V and J assigned. A fraction of the clones does not appear; measured against another copy, unresolved V genes explain less than half of the discrepancy, and the remainder lacks a known reason. Clone size and V and J calls were adopted from that table, with D and trimming inferred from the DNA. A total of about 160,000 clones appear in this sample, approximately 79% of them only once. More than 0.75% of the sample rests with the top ten.

The sample consisted of PBMCs. The clonotype comes from a woman aged 45-59 years in good health and CMV-seropositive. The chain joins TRBV30 to TRBJ2-7, with TRBD1 perhaps the D gene, on 5 matching bases. The DNA is as follows: TGTGCCTGGAGTAGGGGTGGGAAAGCGAGTAACTACGAGCAGTACTTC. It translates as CAWSRGGKASNYEQYF.